The clone carrying this TCR beta chain was seen just once. Its cognate antigen is unknown. This entry belongs to a study of T cell responses to AZD1222 COVID-19 vaccine. CDR1 is KGHSH, CDR2 LQKENI, per germline. CDR3 length equals 15 residues. V was shortened by 3 bases and J by 0 bases, with 6 bases between the two germline ends. Only in-frame clones appear in the TCRdb table, and some are missing; sequencing was by immunoSEQ multiplex PCR. The sample comprises approximately 70,000 clones, around 84% of which are singletons, and 9.8% rests with the top ten. Study results and caveats: Regions left unmutated in variants are reportedly the target of nearly half of spike-specific TCRs. Baseline seropositives among AZD1222 recipients totaled only 5 to 7.

Material: peripheral blood, obtained on day 0 of AZD1222 vaccination. The clonotype was recovered from an adult in good health. The J gene is TRBJ1-6, the V gene TRBV18, with D unclear. DNA for the CDR3: TGTGCCAGCTCACCCCGGAGCTCCTATAATTCACCCCTCCACTTT. Encoded protein: CASSPRSSYNSPLHF.